The T cell receptor (beta chain) under discussion was sequenced for a study of PD-L1 blockade in urothelial cancer. Study context: Males with bladder-origin urothelial cancer constituted about nine tenths of the roughly 30 patients.

TCRdb keeps only in-frame clones here, not all; method: immunoSEQ multiplex PCR. The repertoire holds 100,000 to 150,000 clones, 86% seen once, with about 2.4% in the top ten. This sample's time point: peripheral blood 6 weeks after treatment start. The patients' disease, urothelial carcinoma, was locally advanced or metastatic. Pretreatment sampling and on-treatment sampling together yielded between 1 and 8 samples for each patient. Germline trimming cut 9 bases from V and 9 bases from J; bases unmatched to any gene: 14. CDR1 is SNHLY and CDR2 is FYNNEI in the germline V gene. The CDR3 covers 14 residues.

This clonotype originated in a man between 45 and 60 years old with urothelial cancer. This chain joins TRBV2 and TRBJ2-1; 7 bases fit TRBD2. The material sequenced was PBMCs, taken around atezolizumab (anti-PD-L1) treatment. The CDR3 region has the DNA TGTGCCAGTCGTTCCGGGAGGCCCGACGGTGAGCAGTTCTTC. Its translation: CASRSGRPDGEQFF.